This is a list of T cell receptor beta chains from one sample in a study of blood T cell repertoires in COVID-19. Here immunoSEQ multiplex PCR was the method, and the copy in TCRdb shows in-frame clones only, minus some. Of about 60,000 clones listed, around 83% were seen once; the top ten hold roughly 15%. Sample: peripheral blood. The receptors were sampled from a human donor in a cohort sampled during active COVID-19. The conserved cysteine and the conserved F or W are not part of the CDR3 here.

j_gene: TRBJ1-1; v_gene: TRBV6-5; CDR3aa: ASSYLGQGANTEAF
j_gene: TRBJ1-5; v_gene: TRBV18; CDR3aa: ASSAAGDQPQH
j_gene: TRBJ2-1; v_gene: TRBV19; CDR3aa: ASGFGAGGLNEQF
j_gene: TRBJ2-5; v_gene: TRBV7-6; CDR3aa: ASSSPDRQGTSGSLNQETQY
j_gene: TRBJ2-2; v_gene: TRBV10-3; CDR3aa: ATPGQVNTGELF
j_gene: TRBJ2-7; v_gene: TRBV7-8; CDR3aa: ASGPPGQGVYEQY
j_gene: TRBJ2-7; v_gene: TRBV7-9; CDR3aa: ASSLANAGNAYEQY
j_gene: TRBJ2-7; v_gene: TRBV27; CDR3aa: ASRFATGGTGYEQY
j_gene: TRBJ1-4; v_gene: TRBV9; CDR3aa: ASSVDAGGDVEKLF
j_gene: TRBJ2-7; v_gene: TRBV6-5; CDR3aa: ASRRGQGSYEQY
j_gene: TRBJ2-5; v_gene: TRBV9; CDR3aa: ASSVAGLAGVLVQETQY
j_gene: TRBJ2-7; v_gene: TRBV14; CDR3aa: ASSQDRGQGMYEQY
j_gene: TRBJ2-2; v_gene: TRBV28; CDR3aa: ASSLLNTGELF
j_gene: TRBJ1-4; v_gene: TRBV18; CDR3aa: ASSRDRESTNEKLF
j_gene: TRBJ1-2; v_gene: TRBV7-8; CDR3aa: ASSPLTRGPHGYT
j_gene: TRBJ2-1; v_gene: TRBV3-1/TRBV3-2; CDR3aa: ASSHDRTSGSNEQF
j_gene: TRBJ2-7; v_gene: TRBV5-1; CDR3aa: ASSLGRPYEQY
j_gene: TRBJ1-1; v_gene: TRBV2; CDR3aa: ARNSEAF
j_gene: TRBJ1-6; v_gene: TRBV2; CDR3aa: ASSDESSYNSPLH
j_gene: TRBJ2-3; v_gene: TRBV28; CDR3aa: ASSSVRADTQY
j_gene: TRBJ2-2; v_gene: TRBV24-1; CDR3aa: ATQGESNTGELF
j_gene: TRBJ1-6; v_gene: TRBV30; CDR3aa: AWSVINKARGNSPLH
j_gene: TRBJ2-7; v_gene: TRBV29-1; CDR3aa: SAVDSLSYEQY
j_gene: TRBJ2-5; v_gene: TRBV30; CDR3aa: AWSPGLSAQY
j_gene: TRBJ1-2; v_gene: TRBV7-9; CDR3aa: ASSPIDRVYGYT
j_gene: TRBJ1-6; v_gene: TRBV11-2; CDR3aa: ASSSLTGESSPLH
j_gene: TRBJ1-2; v_gene: TRBV28; CDR3aa: ASSLQGTGET
j_gene: TRBJ1-4; v_gene: TRBV5-1; CDR3aa: ASSLSGRDEKLF
j_gene: TRBJ2-1; v_gene: TRBV7-6; CDR3aa: ASSLSPWYGGTGIYNEQF
j_gene: TRBJ2-7; v_gene: TRBV10-2; CDR3aa: ASSDLPGHRVNEQY
j_gene: TRBJ2-3; v_gene: TRBV7-2; CDR3aa: ASSLLGRDTDTQY
j_gene: TRBJ2-7; v_gene: TRBV6-1; CDR3aa: ASSEMDTDEQY
j_gene: TRBJ2-2; v_gene: TRBV19; CDR3aa: ASSPRTGGYTGELF
j_gene: TRBJ1-4; v_gene: TRBV7-9; CDR3aa: ASGPGRGGNEKLF
j_gene: TRBJ2-3; v_gene: TRBV24-1; CDR3aa: ATSELGQGAPGTDTQY
j_gene: TRBJ2-1; v_gene: TRBV24-1; CDR3aa: ATSDPGRPETYNEQF
j_gene: TRBJ1-4; v_gene: TRBV28; CDR3aa: ASTTGMSNEKLF
j_gene: TRBJ1-4; v_gene: TRBV2; CDR3aa: ASGLTGDPNEKLF
j_gene: TRBJ1-6; v_gene: TRBV25-1; CDR3aa: ASNQGAWPLH
j_gene: TRBJ2-1; v_gene: TRBV10-3; CDR3aa: ATGQGENEQF
j_gene: TRBJ1-6; v_gene: TRBV20-1; CDR3aa: SASFGWYNSPLH
j_gene: TRBJ2-5; v_gene: TRBV30; CDR3aa: ACGAGDGETQY
j_gene: TRBJ2-5; v_gene: TRBV6-5; CDR3aa: ASRGSAGGGETQY
j_gene: TRBJ2-2; v_gene: TRBV2; CDR3aa: ASSRGTGVGELF
j_gene: TRBJ2-6; v_gene: TRBV18; CDR3aa: ASSPPRGSGANVLT
j_gene: TRBJ2-2; v_gene: TRBV19; CDR3aa: ASSIEPGLSGELF
j_gene: TRBJ1-1; v_gene: TRBV12-3/TRBV12-4; CDR3aa: ASTRRGEAF
j_gene: TRBJ2-7; v_gene: TRBV6-1; CDR3aa: ASSEGTILNYEQY
j_gene: TRBJ1-1; v_gene: TRBV24-1; CDR3aa: ATSDSTPGQGQSAF
j_gene: TRBJ2-3; v_gene: TRBV7-9; CDR3aa: ASSRDSKGTDTQY
j_gene: TRBJ1-2; v_gene: TRBV29-1; CDR3aa: SAPTTGGVDGYT
j_gene: TRBJ2-7; v_gene: TRBV30; CDR3aa: AWSARVEQY
j_gene: TRBJ1-6; v_gene: TRBV2; CDR3aa: ASKENSPLH
j_gene: TRBJ1-3; v_gene: TRBV2; CDR3aa: ASSQGTSGNTIY
j_gene: TRBJ2-7; v_gene: TRBV12-3/TRBV12-4; CDR3aa: ASSLFSDEQY